The present T cell receptor beta chain was sequenced within a study of cytomegalovirus exposure and HLA in healthy donors. Across the study: Early released data comprised 80 million to 90 million unique TCRs from HLA-typed donors.

In regard to this clone: The antigen remains undetermined.

Points from the study as a whole: What a later analysis reportedly showed was that an Asian-associated ancestry cluster had fewer N-insertions than the roughly 700-donor mean. The study designated 160 or so TCR beta chains cytomegalovirus-associated. When the data were analyzed later, several of the most significant clusters appeared to be linked to common viral pathogens.

Primers included in the PCR were 60 Vbeta and 13 Jbeta primers. Produced via immunoSEQ multiplex PCR; TCRdb's table is partial and in-frame only. The data show under 200,000 clones, more than 60% seen once. Sequenced input: PBMCs. The receptor's source is a female donor in good health and CMV-seronegative.

CDR3 loop: CASSQELAGGRYEQYF. The CDR3 region has the DNA TGTGCCAGCAGCCAGGAACTAGCGGGAGGACGCTACGAGCAGTACTTC. The rearrangement uses TRBV4-2 and TRBJ2-7; 12 nucleotides align to TRBD2. The J segment lost 3 bases and the V segment lost 3 bases, leaving 6 bases of the junction unmatched. CDR1 LGHNA and CDR2 YNFKEQ come from the germline V gene. CDR3 length equals 16 residues.